The T cell receptor beta chain described here comes from a study of T-cell memory formation after mild COVID-19. It was 5'RACE with constant-segment primers that produced the TCR alpha and TCR beta cDNA libraries, which carried sample barcodes and UMIs. TCRdb processed the 5' RACE reads anew with MiXCR; each CDR3 protein has one entry. The sample has 14,000 to 15,000 distinct CDR3 sequences, about 20% seen once. Germline V CDR1 and CDR2: DFQATT, SNEGSKA (reference sequence). The length of the CDR3 is 13 residues. Overall study results and limits: The authors did not confirm SARS-CoV-2 specificity of second-wave clones peaking day 37.

This clonotype was counted a single time. The antigen is undetermined. The V gene is TRBV20-1, the J gene TRBJ2-5, with 10 bases identical to TRBD2. The clonotype was recovered from a man aged 18 to 35 who had mild COVID-19 (a few samples of this study predate the infection). Cell type and time point are not known. The sample consisted of PBMCs or a T cell subset sorted from them (not recorded which). CDR3 region: CNPAGGPQETQYF. CDR3 nucleotides: TGCAACCCAGCGGGGGGGCCGCAAGAGACCCAGTACTTC.